The rows below give T cell receptor beta chains drawn from one sample of a study of blood T cells in healthy people across ages. Each CDR3 protein is one row after TCRdb ran MiXCR on the 5' RACE reads. The profile covers some 850,000 distinct CDR3 sequences, with roughly 26% appearing a single time and 3% taken by the ten largest. These data also formed part of another study, on T cells of mothers and their children.

Sequenced: blood. All receptors derive from a boy between 10 and 17 years old in good health. Both conserved end residues are part of each CDR3. Fields, in order: V gene, D gene, J gene, clone size, CDR3 DNA, CDR3 protein. The D gene is left open where the match is weak. Some rows mark clone size as missing; the rest say once, few, many or name a class of expanded clone.

V: TRBV20-1; D: TRBD1; J: TRBJ2-1; size: -; DNA: TGCAGTGCTCGGACTGGGACAGGGGGGGTCTACAATGAGCAGTTCTTC; CDR3: CSARTGTGGVYNEQFF
V: TRBV10-3; D: TRBD1; J: TRBJ1-2; size: -; DNA: TGTGCCATCACTGAACCGGGACAGGGGTTCTATGGCTACACCTTC; CDR3: CAITEPGQGFYGYTF
V: TRBV5-5; D: TRBD1; J: TRBJ2-4; size: few; DNA: TGTGCCAGCAGCGATCGACCGGGACAGCTAGGGATTCAGTACTTC; CDR3: CASSDRPGQLGIQYF
V: TRBV20-1; D: -; J: TRBJ2-7; size: -; DNA: TGCAGTGCTAGTTTGGGGGGCGAGCAGTACTTC; CDR3: CSASLGGEQYF
V: TRBV12-3/TRBV12-4; D: TRBD1; J: TRBJ1-1; size: -; DNA: TGTGCCAGCAGGTCCTCACAGGGGGCGGACACTGAAGCTTTCTTT; CDR3: CASRSSQGADTEAFF
V: TRBV10-3; D: TRBD2; J: TRBJ2-1; size: few; DNA: TGTGCCATCAGTGAGTCCGGGACTAGCGGGGAGCAGTTCTTC; CDR3: CAISESGTSGEQFF
V: TRBV20-1; D: -; J: TRBJ1-6; size: few; DNA: TGCAGTGCTAGAGATATGGGGCAGGGAAAGGGATCACCCCTCCACTTT; CDR3: CSARDMGQGKGSPLHF
V: TRBV5-1; D: -; J: TRBJ2-7; size: -; DNA: TGCGCCAGCAGCTCTGGGAATCGCGAGCAGTACTTC; CDR3: CASSSGNREQYF
V: TRBV13; D: TRBD2; J: TRBJ2-5; size: few; DNA: TGTGCCAGCAGCGCGACTAGCGGGGGGGCCAAAGAGACCCAGTACTTC; CDR3: CASSATSGGAKETQYF
V: TRBV5-1; D: -; J: TRBJ1-6; size: few; DNA: TGCGCCAGCAGCTTACGCAGACTCCGTGATTCACCCCTCCACTTT; CDR3: CASSLRRLRDSPLHF
V: TRBV11-2; D: TRBD2; J: TRBJ2-5; size: -; DNA: TGTGCCAGCAGCTTGGTCGGGGGGGCCTGGCGAGAGACCCAGTACTTC; CDR3: CASSLVGGAWRETQYF
V: TRBV11-2; D: TRBD1; J: TRBJ1-2; size: few; DNA: TGTGCCAGCAGCCCACAGGGGAGCGTAAGGAGTGGCTACACCTTC; CDR3: CASSPQGSVRSGYTF
V: TRBV6-5; D: TRBD1; J: TRBJ1-6; size: few; DNA: TGTGCCAGCAGCAAGACAGGGGGAAATTCACCCCTCCACTTT; CDR3: CASSKTGGNSPLHF
V: TRBV18; D: -; J: TRBJ1-1; size: -; DNA: TGTGCCAACTCACAACTGAAGGGACCGCAAAAGCAAGCTTTCTTT; CDR3: CANSQLKGPQKQAFF
V: TRBV6-1; D: -; J: TRBJ2-2; size: -; DNA: TGTGCCAGCAGTGAAATGGGGACCGGGGAGCTGTTTTTT; CDR3: CASSEMGTGELFF
V: TRBV20-1; D: -; J: TRBJ2-5; size: -; DNA: TGCAGTGCTAGAGGCGGAAAATTACAGGGTCGGCAGTACTTC; CDR3: CSARGGKLQGRQYF
V: TRBV20-1; D: -; J: TRBJ2-1; size: -; DNA: TGCAGTGCTAGTGGTTACAATGAGCAGTTCTTC; CDR3: CSASGYNEQFF
V: TRBV12-3/TRBV12-4; D: -; J: TRBJ2-3; size: -; DNA: TGTGCCAGCATCCTTAATGAGGGAAAAGTGACAGATACGCAGTATTTT; CDR3: CASILNEGKVTDTQYF
V: TRBV7-9; D: TRBD1; J: TRBJ1-2; size: -; DNA: TGTGCCAGCAGCCCCCCCCTGGACAGGAACTATGGCTACACCTTC; CDR3: CASSPPLDRNYGYTF
V: TRBV5-1; D: -; J: TRBJ1-4; size: once; DNA: TGCGCCAGCAAGACCTACCCGGTCGGTAATGAAAAACTGTTTTTT; CDR3: CASKTYPVGNEKLFF
V: TRBV19; D: -; J: TRBJ2-7; size: few; DNA: TGTGCCAGTAGTATAAAGAGATCGGCGGTGGGCCGCCAGGAGGAGCAGTACTTC; CDR3: CASSIKRSAVGRQEEQYF
V: TRBV9; D: -; J: TRBJ1-2; size: few; DNA: TGTGCCAGCAAAAAGGGGACATCTAACTATGGCTACACCTTC; CDR3: CASKKGTSNYGYTF
V: TRBV20-1; D: -; J: TRBJ2-5; size: few; DNA: TGCAGTGCTCGGAAAGGAGAGACCCAGTACTTC; CDR3: CSARKGETQYF
V: TRBV20-1; D: TRBD1; J: TRBJ2-7; size: few; DNA: TGCAGTGCTAGAGATCTGGGACAGGCCACCTACGAGCAGTACTTC; CDR3: CSARDLGQATYEQYF
V: TRBV10-3; D: -; J: TRBJ1-2; size: few; DNA: TGTGCCACCAGCGGGGACCGTCCCGTCGTCTATGGCTACACCTTC; CDR3: CATSGDRPVVYGYTF
V: TRBV28; D: TRBD1; J: TRBJ2-6; size: -; DNA: TGTGCCAGCAGTTCGCGGACAGGACTCTCTGGGGCCAACGTCCTGACTTTC; CDR3: CASSSRTGLSGANVLTF
V: TRBV5-1; D: TRBD1; J: TRBJ2-7; size: few; DNA: TGCGCCAGCAGCCTGGACAGGGGGCACGAGCATTACTTC; CDR3: CASSLDRGHEHYF
V: TRBV28; D: TRBD2; J: TRBJ2-3; size: few; DNA: TGTGCCAGCAGTGGGACTAGGGGGGCAGATACGCAGTATTTT; CDR3: CASSGTRGADTQYF
V: TRBV7-9; D: -; J: TRBJ2-7; size: few; DNA: TGTGCCAGCAGCCCTCCGCCTAACAGGGAGCAGTACTTC; CDR3: CASSPPPNREQYF
V: TRBV2; D: -; J: TRBJ1-5; size: -; DNA: TGTGCCAGCAGTGTGGGACCTGGGTCAGATCAGCCCCAGCATTTT; CDR3: CASSVGPGSDQPQHF
V: TRBV3-1; D: -; J: TRBJ2-2; size: -; DNA: TGTGCCAGCAGCCAAGTTTACCTGAGGGCGGCCGGGGAGCTGTTTTTT; CDR3: CASSQVYLRAAGELFF
V: TRBV7-9; D: TRBD1; J: TRBJ2-4; size: -; DNA: TGTGCCAGCAGCGAAAACTGGGACAGGGATTTGAAAAACATTCAGTACTTC; CDR3: CASSENWDRDLKNIQYF
V: TRBV12-5; D: -; J: TRBJ1-5; size: -; DNA: TGTGCTAGTGGTTTGGTAAATGCAGGGTATCCCCGTCAGCCCCAGCATTTT; CDR3: CASGLVNAGYPRQPQHF
V: TRBV12-3/TRBV12-4; D: -; J: TRBJ2-1; size: -; DNA: TGTGCCAGCAGCAGAGTTTCCGATGAGCAGTTCTTC; CDR3: CASSRVSDEQFF
V: TRBV11-2; D: -; J: TRBJ1-2; size: -; DNA: TGTGCCAGCAGCCCGGCGGGCCAGCTTTTCTATGGCTACACCTTC; CDR3: CASSPAGQLFYGYTF
V: TRBV9; D: TRBD2; J: TRBJ2-5; size: many; DNA: TGTGCCAGCAGCACCTCTAGCGGGGGGACCCAAGAGACCCAGTACTTC; CDR3: CASSTSSGGTQETQYF
V: TRBV12-3/TRBV12-4; D: -; J: TRBJ2-7; size: -; DNA: TGTGCCAGCACTCTCGGTAGGGAGCAGTACTTC; CDR3: CASTLGREQYF
V: TRBV20-1; D: -; J: TRBJ2-1; size: few; DNA: TGCAGTGCTCAGGACGCCAATGAGCAGTTCTTC; CDR3: CSAQDANEQFF
V: TRBV28; D: -; J: TRBJ2-5; size: -; DNA: TGTGCCAGCAGGGCCGGAGGGGCTTGGCAGTACTTC; CDR3: CASRAGGAWQYF
V: TRBV30; D: -; J: TRBJ2-5; size: few; DNA: TGTGCCTGGAGTGTACGCCTGGGGGAGACCCAGTACTTC; CDR3: CAWSVRLGETQYF
V: TRBV2; D: TRBD2; J: TRBJ2-3; size: few; DNA: TGTGCCAGCAGATCCGGGACTAGCCCCGCAGATACGCAGTATTTT; CDR3: CASRSGTSPADTQYF